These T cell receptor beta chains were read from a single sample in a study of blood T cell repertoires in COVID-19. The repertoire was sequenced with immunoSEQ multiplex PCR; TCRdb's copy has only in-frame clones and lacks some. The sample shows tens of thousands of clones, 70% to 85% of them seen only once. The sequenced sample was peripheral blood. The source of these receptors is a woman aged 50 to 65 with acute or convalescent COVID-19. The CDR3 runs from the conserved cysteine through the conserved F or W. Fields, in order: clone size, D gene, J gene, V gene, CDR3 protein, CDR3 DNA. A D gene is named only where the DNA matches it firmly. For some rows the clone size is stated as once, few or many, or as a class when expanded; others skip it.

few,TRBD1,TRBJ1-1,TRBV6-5,CASIPTGEFTEAFF,TGTGCCAGCATCCCGACAGGGGAGTTCACTGAAGCTTTCTTT
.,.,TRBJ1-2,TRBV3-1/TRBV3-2,CASSQREREGYTF,TGTGCCAGCAGCCAACGGGAACGGGAAGGCTACACCTTC
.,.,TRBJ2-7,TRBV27,CASSLAGSYEQYF,TGTGCCAGCAGTTTAGCCGGTTCCTACGAGCAGTACTTC
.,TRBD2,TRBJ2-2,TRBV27,CASSLRGLATGELFF,TGTGCCAGCAGTTTAAGGGGACTAGCAACCGGGGAGCTGTTTTTT
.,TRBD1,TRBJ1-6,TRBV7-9,CASSPGQGADGSPLHF,TGTGCCAGCAGCCCCGGACAGGGGGCCGACGGATCACCCCTCCACTTT
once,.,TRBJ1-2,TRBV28,CASSFGGGNYGYTF,TGTGCCAGCAGTTTTGGGGGAGGAAACTATGGCTACACCTTC
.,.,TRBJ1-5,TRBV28,CASSFPQHF,TGTGCCAGCAGCTTCCCTCAGCATTTT
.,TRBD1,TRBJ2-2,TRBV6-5,CASTPGTGTIGELFF,TGTGCCAGCACTCCCGGGACAGGGACCATAGGGGAGCTGTTTTTT
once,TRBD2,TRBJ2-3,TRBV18,CASRTYFTSGGAGWGDTQYF,TGTGCCAGCCGTACTTACTTTACTAGCGGGGGGGCCGGATGGGGAGATACGCAGTATTTT
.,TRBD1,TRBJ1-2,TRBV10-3,CAISDDRAKYGYTF,TGTGCCATCAGTGACGACAGGGCTAAGTATGGCTACACCTTC
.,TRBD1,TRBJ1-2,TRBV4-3,CASSQDGTVPMGYTF,TGCGCCAGCAGCCAAGATGGGACAGTTCCTATGGGCTACACCTTC
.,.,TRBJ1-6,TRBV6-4,CASSDRAGEGNSPLHF,TGTGCCAGCAGTGACAGGGCAGGGGAGGGGAATTCACCCCTCCACTTT
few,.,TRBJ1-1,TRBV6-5,CASRALNFEAFF,TGTGCCAGCAGGGCCCTGAATTTCGAAGCTTTCTTT